This TCR beta chain was identified in a study of molecular identifiers for immune sequencing clone quantification. This clonotype appeared many times. V lost 3 bases and J lost 2, with 4 bases in between. CDR3 size: 12 residues. The germline gives CDR1 MGHDK, CDR2 SYGVNS. TCRdb fed the PCR reads into MiXCR, producing one record per CDR3 protein. The sample has about 640,000 distinct CDR3 sequences; 15% to 20% are singletons. The gene calls are TRBV25-1 and TRBJ1-1, with D unclear. The sequencing input was naive CD8+ T cells from blood, with Jurkat cell RNA spiked in. Subset of the sample: FACS-sorted CD8+CD4-CCR7+CD45RA+ naive T cells. This receptor was taken from a human donor in good health. Some libraries in this study had Jurkat cell RNA spiked in. The CDR3 loop is CASSDFNTEAFF. The DNA of the CDR3 is TGTGCCAGCAGTGACTTCAACACTGAAGCTTTCTTT.